Below, 27 T cell receptor beta chains from the same sample are listed, as sequenced in a study of cytomegalovirus exposure and HLA in healthy donors. The PCR had 60 Vbeta and 13 Jbeta primers. Clones were read by immunoSEQ multiplex PCR, and TCRdb kept only the in-frame ones, dropping some. Of about 150,000 clones listed, over 8% were seen once; the top ten hold 1.5% to 2%. Sequencing was done on a sample of PBMCs. These receptors originate from a male donor in good health and CMV-seronegative.

J is TRBJ2-1 and V is TRBV7-9, with TRBD2 matching 12 bases. This CDR3 comprises 15 residues. J gave up 1 base and V 7 bases, and 2 bases lay outside the gene matches. Germline CDR1 and CDR2: SEHNR and FQNEAQ (reference sequence). The CDR3 spells CASIGLAGSYNEQFF. Here the CDR3 DNA reads TGTGCCAGCATCGGACTAGCGGGGTCCTACAATGAGCAGTTCTTC.

This clone was counted only a few times. The chain employs TRBV28 and TRBJ2-2, with 7 bases fitting TRBD2. With 5 bases clipped from V and 5 bases from J, the junction kept 5 bases outside the gene matches. CDR1 is MDHEN and CDR2 is SYDVKM in the germline V gene. The CDR3 sequence is 14 residues long. The DNA of the CDR3 is TGTGCCAGCAGTCCCTGGGGGGGGACCGGGGAGCTGTTTTTT. Amino acids: CASSPWGGTGELFF. The complete variable domain, with remaining parts taken from reference TRBV28 and TRBJ2-2, reads DVKVTQSSRYLVKRTGEKVFLECVQDMDHENMFWYRQDPGLGLRLIYFSYDVKMKEKGDIPEGYSVSREKKERFSLILESASTNQTSMYLCASSPWGGTGELFFGEGSRLTVL.

This clone was seen more than once but under ten times. The chain has TRBV15 and TRBJ1-3; perhaps TRBD1 as D (6 bases). The germline gives CDR1 LNHNV, CDR2 YYDKDF (reference sequence). The CDR3 is 16 residues long. Trimming removed 4 bases at V and 0 bases at J, with 13 bases between. The CDR3 coding sequence is TGTGCCACCAGCACCCGGGACACGAGCTCTGGAAACACCATATATTTT. Protein: CATSTRDTSSGNTIYF. Looking up the rest from reference TRBV15 and TRBJ1-3 gives the full variable domain: DAMVIQNPRYQVTQFGKPVTLSCSQTLNHNVMYWYQQKSSQAPKLLFHYYDKDFNNEADTPDNFQSRRPNTSFCFLDIRSPGLGDTAMYLCATSTRDTSSGNTIYFGEGSWLTVV.

The CDR3, as DNA: TGTGCCAGCAGCACAGGGACAGGGGGCGTTGGCTACACCTTC. Translated, it gives CASSTGTGGVGYTF. The chain carries TRBV7-9 and TRBJ1-2, with 12 bases lining up with TRBD1. Germline loops: CDR1 SEHNR, CDR2 FQNEAQ (reference sequence). CDR3 size: 14 residues. The J segment lost 7 bases and the V segment lost 5 bases, leaving 5 bases of the junction unmatched.

This clone was seen only a few times. This rearrangement joins TRBV19 to TRBJ2-1; 8 bases are a match to TRBD2. V trimming: 3 bases; J trimming: 4 bases; junction bases outside the gene matches: 2. The CDR3 totals 14 residues. Germline V gene lookup returns CDR1 LNHDA and CDR2 SQIVND (reference sequence). The CDR3 is CASSMGLGYNEQFF. DNA of the CDR3: TGTGCCAGTAGTATGGGACTAGGTTACAATGAGCAGTTCTTC.

The chain has TRBV7-3 and TRBJ2-1, with 7 bases aligning to TRBD2. This CDR3 region has 15 residues. Germline V CDR1 and CDR2: SGHTA, FQGTGA. The V segment lost 6 bases and the J segment 6 bases; nucleotides outside the gene matches: 11. The CDR3 reads CASSQVGEGRNEQFF. The CDR3 DNA reads TGTGCCAGCAGTCAAGTGGGGGAGGGCCGCAATGAGCAGTTCTTC.

This clone has a handful of counts. The chain employs TRBV2 and TRBJ1-1, with D perhaps TRBD1 (6 bases). The CDR3 is made up of 16 amino acids. V lost 2 bases and J 0 bases, leaving 13 bases between the germline ends. Germline V CDR1 and CDR2: SNHLY, FYNNEI. The CDR3 DNA reads TGTGCCAGCAGTGAATCGTTACAGGGAATGAACACTGAAGCTTTCTTT. Amino acids: CASSESLQGMNTEAFF.

The count of this clone is one. The V call is TRBV10-3, the J call TRBJ1-6, with 7 positions matching TRBD1. Germline CDR1 is ENHRY and CDR2 is SYGVKD. The CDR3 runs 13 residues. V was clipped by 10 bases and J by 9 bases; unmatched bases: 9. For the CDR3, the DNA is TGTGCCACCCACCGACAGGGAGGTTCACCCCTCCACTTT. This gives the protein CATHRQGGSPLHF.

In this sample, this clone turned up a few times. V is TRBV5-1 and J is TRBJ2-1; D possibly corresponds to TRBD2 (5 bases). V was pared by 0 bases and J by 6 bases, with 7 bases between. This CDR3 is built from 13 residues. Per the germline V gene, CDR1 is SGHRS and CDR2 is YFSETQ. The DNA for the CDR3 is TGCGCCAGCAGCTTGGGGACTGGCAATGAGCAGTTCTTC. Protein sequence: CASSLGTGNEQFF.

This clone occurred a few times. This chain links TRBV6-1 with TRBJ1-4; tentative D call: TRBD1 (5 bases). The CDR3 length is 14 residues. Germline lookup yields CDR1 MNHNS and CDR2 SASEGT. Trimming took off 4 bases at V and 7 bases at J, with 13 bases between the two ends. The CDR3 sequence is CASSAGGLGEKLFF. The DNA of the CDR3 is TGTGCCAGCAGTGCGGGGGGACTAGGTGAAAAACTGTTTTTT.

This clone was counted a few times. The rearrangement uses TRBV25-1 and TRBJ2-5; TRBD2 agrees at 8 bases. This CDR3 is built from 17 residues. V lost 3 bases to trimming and J lost 4 bases; unmatched junction nucleotides: 13. Germline V gene data show CDR1 as MGHDK and CDR2 as SYGVNS. CDR3 sequence reads: CASSERIEAGEGETQYF. DNA for the CDR3: TGTGCCAGCAGTGAGAGAATTGAAGCGGGAGAGGGAGAGACCCAGTACTTC.

J is TRBJ2-1 and V is TRBV5-1; 8 nucleotides match TRBD2. The CDR3 spans 15 residues. CDR1 and CDR2 (germline): SGHRS, YFSETQ. V was clipped by 4 bases and J by 8 bases; unmatched bases: 11. Here the CDR3 reads CASSDPRGGRHEQFF. The CDR3 DNA follows: TGCGCCAGCAGCGACCCTCGGGGGGGCCGACATGAGCAGTTCTTC. Variable domain in full (rest from reference TRBV5-1 and TRBJ2-1): KAGVTQTPRYLIKTRGQQVTLSCSPISGHRSVSWYQQTPGQGLQFLFEYFSETQRNKGNFPGRFSGRQFSNSRSEMNVSTLELGDSALYLCASSDPRGGRHEQFFGPGTRLTVL.

This clone has just a few counts. The V gene is TRBV5-6, the J gene TRBJ2-7; the D gene is possibly TRBD2 (5 bases). The CDR3 is made up of 16 amino acids. CDR1 is SGHDT and CDR2 is YYEEEE in the germline V gene. The ends were cut back, 0 bases at V and 5 bases at J, with 18 bases in the middle. The DNA for the CDR3 is TGTGCCAGCAGCTTGGTTAAGGGAGTGGGTATCAACGAGCAGTACTTC. Protein sequence: CASSLVKGVGINEQYF.

This clone was counted a few times. The J gene is TRBJ2-7, the V gene TRBV27; possibly TRBD2 for D (6 bases). This CDR3 contains 13 residues. V lost 8 bases and J lost 0, with 11 bases in between. Germline values: CDR1 MNHEY, CDR2 SMNVEV (reference sequence). Written as DNA, the CDR3 is TGTGCCAGCCGGGGAGGAGACTCCTACGAGCAGTACTTC. This translates into CASRGGDSYEQYF.

The chain uses TRBV2 and TRBJ1-5; 10 bases agree with TRBD1. Trimming cost V 4 bases and J 0 bases; bases outside gene matches: 9. CDR3 length: 18 amino acids. The germline CDR1 and CDR2 sequences are SNHLY and FYNNEI. In DNA form, the CDR3 reads TGTGCCAGCAGTGCGGGGGGGACAGGGGATGTTAGCAATCAGCCCCAGCATTTT. As protein: CASSAGGTGDVSNQPQHF. The full variable domain, with the rest looked up from reference TRBV2 and TRBJ1-5, is EPEVTQTPSHQVTQMGQEVILRCVPISNHLYFYWYRQILGQKVEFLVSFYNNEISEKSEIFDDQFSVERPDGSNFTLKIRSTKLEDSAMYFCASSAGGTGDVSNQPQHFGDGTRLSIL.

This clone has more than one count but fewer than ten. Other DNA sequences in this sample translate to the same CDR3. V usage is TRBV9 and J usage is TRBJ1-2; no reliable D call. This CDR3 comprises 14 residues. V lost 0 bases, J lost 7 bases, and 13 bases lay in between. Germline V gives CDR1 SGDLS, CDR2 YYNGEE. The CDR3 here is CASSVAGEAAGYTF. The CDR3 nucleotides read TGTGCCAGCAGCGTAGCTGGCGAAGCGGCTGGCTACACCTTC.

This chain uses TRBV19 with TRBJ2-1; the D is unclear. Deletions cut 9 bases from V and 7 bases from J, with 22 bases between. The CDR3 is made up of 15 amino acids. Germline V gene lookup returns CDR1 LNHDA and CDR2 SQIVND (reference sequence). The CDR3 spells CASHTGTPPGNEQFF. The CDR3 DNA reads as TGTGCCAGCCACACTGGCACCCCCCCCGGGAATGAGCAGTTCTTC.

The table lists this clone with a few counts. The chain combines TRBV7-6 with TRBJ1-2, with 7 bases matching TRBD1. After removal of 5 bases from V and 6 bases from J, the junction contained 3 bases not matched to a gene. This CDR3 is built from 12 residues. Germline V gives CDR1 SGHVS, CDR2 FNYEAQ. CDR3 DNA: TGTGCCAGCAGCCTCAGGGGGGATGGCTACACCTTC. Translated: CASSLRGDGYTF.

The genes are TRBV2 and TRBJ1-1; 12 bases are shared with TRBD1. Losses at the gene ends were 6 bases for V and 5 bases for J; bases not matched to a gene: 1. Looked up from germline, CDR1 is SNHLY and CDR2 is FYNNEI. CDR3 length equals 13 residues. CDR3 DNA: TGTGCCAGCAGGGGACAGGGGGCTACTGAAGCTTTCTTT. Translated: CASRGQGATEAFF.

This chain connects TRBV7-9 to TRBJ1-4, with 9 bases matching TRBD1. This CDR3 has 15 residues. Trimming cost V 1 base and J 5 bases; bases outside gene matches: 2. Germline V lookup: CDR1 SEHNR, CDR2 FQNEAQ (reference sequence). The CDR3 protein is CASSLVGQGNEKLFF. In DNA, the CDR3 is TGTGCCAGCAGCTTAGTAGGACAGGGGAATGAAAAACTGTTTTTT.

The rearrangement links TRBV6-1 to TRBJ2-2; 9 bases line up with TRBD2. Unmatched junction bases numbered 3, after V lost 6 bases and J lost 1 base. This CDR3 region has 15 residues. CDR1 is MNHNS, CDR2 SASEGT, per germline. Here the CDR3 DNA reads TGTGCCAGCAGAAAAGCGGGAGGGAACACCGGGGAGCTGTTTTTT. This codes for CASRKAGGNTGELFF.

This clone was detected a few times. The gene calls are TRBV13 and TRBJ1-2; TRBD1 might be the D (5 bases). The CDR3 length is 18 residues. Germline-derived CDR1 and CDR2 are PRHDT and FYEKMQ (reference sequence). Trimming cost V 3 bases and J 3 bases, with 23 bases left between them. CDR3 protein: CASSLRFRFDRAYYGYTF. The DNA of the CDR3 is TGTGCCAGCAGCTTGCGGTTTAGATTTGACAGAGCCTACTATGGCTACACCTTC.

This clone showed up just a few times. The CDR3 DNA is TGTGCCAGCAGCCGAACAGGGAATGAAAAACTGTTTTTT. It yields the protein CASSRTGNEKLFF. The genes are TRBV6-5 and TRBJ1-4, with a possible D match to TRBD1 (6 bases). Germline values: CDR1 MNHEY, CDR2 SVGAGI. The CDR3 totals 13 residues. Between the trimmed V and J ends, which lost 6 bases and 5 bases, there was a span of 10 bases.

This clone came up a few times. This sequence joins TRBV9 and TRBJ2-3, with 10 bases fitting TRBD2. CDR1 and CDR2 (germline): SGDLS, YYNGEE. There are 17 residues in the CDR3. The ends lost 4 bases at V and 2 bases at J; junction bases unmatched: 10. The CDR3 reads CASSPSGTSDFTDTQYF. For the CDR3, the DNA is TGTGCCAGCAGCCCCTCCGGGACTAGCGACTTCACAGATACGCAGTATTTT.

This clone was counted a few times. The rearrangement joins TRBV21-1 to TRBJ1-5; the D call of TRBD1 is as the table states it, not checked on the DNA. TRBV21-1 is a pseudogene locus. The CDR3 consists of 16 residues. The CDR3 nucleotides read TGTGCCAGCAGCAAAAGACAGCGAGAAGCTTGTCAGCCCCAGCATTTT. This codes for CASSKRQREACQPQHF.

There are a few counts of this clone. The V call is TRBV30, the J call TRBJ1-2, with D uncertain. This CDR3 spans 14 amino acids. V shed 3 bases and J shed 2 bases, with 13 bases lying between them. From germline, CDR1 is GTSNPN and CDR2 SVGIG (reference sequence). The CDR3 region has the DNA TGTGCCTGGAGGAGGGTGACATGGAACTATGGCTACACCTTC. Protein: CAWRRVTWNYGYTF.

Only a few counts were recorded for this clone. The V gene is TRBV7-8, the J gene TRBJ1-5; D might be TRBD1 (5 bases). Trimming took 5 bases from V and 5 from J, leaving 10 bases between them. CDR3 length: 13 residues. Per germline, CDR1 SGHVS and CDR2 FQNEAQ. The CDR3 coding sequence is TGTGCCAGCAGCCGCAAGGGGTATCAGCCCCAGCATTTT. Translating it yields CASSRKGYQPQHF.